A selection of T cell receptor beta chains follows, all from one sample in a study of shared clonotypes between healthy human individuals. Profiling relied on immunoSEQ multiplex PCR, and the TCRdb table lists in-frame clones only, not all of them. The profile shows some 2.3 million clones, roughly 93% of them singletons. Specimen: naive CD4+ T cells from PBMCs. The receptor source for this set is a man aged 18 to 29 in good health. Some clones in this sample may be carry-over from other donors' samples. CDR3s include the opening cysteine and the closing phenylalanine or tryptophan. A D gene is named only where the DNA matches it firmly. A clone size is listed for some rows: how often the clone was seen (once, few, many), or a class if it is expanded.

CDR3 protein: CASGLVQGSTDNGYTF
CDR3 DNA: TGTGCTAGTGGTTTGGTACAAGGTAGCACAGACAATGGCTACACCTTC
clone size: -
D gene: -
J gene: TRBJ1-2
V gene: TRBV12-5

CDR3 protein: CASSLSAFDRERDPQHF
CDR3 DNA: TGTGCCAGCAGCTTATCTGCGTTCGACAGGGAAAGGGATCCCCAGCATTTT
clone size: -
D gene: TRBD1
J gene: TRBJ1-5
V gene: TRBV7-9

CDR3 protein: CSADTRGSTDTQYF
CDR3 DNA: TGCAGCGCGGACACCCGCGGGAGCACAGATACGCAGTATTTT
clone size: -
D gene: -
J gene: TRBJ2-3
V gene: TRBV29-1

CDR3 protein: CATSRTDTDTQYF
CDR3 DNA: TGTGCCACCAGCAGGACAGACACAGATACGCAGTATTTT
clone size: -
D gene: -
J gene: TRBJ2-3
V gene: TRBV15

CDR3 protein: CASSLVPPGGLQETQYF
CDR3 DNA: TGTGCCAGCAGCTTAGTCCCACCAGGGGGCCTCCAAGAGACCCAGTACTTC
clone size: -
D gene: TRBD1
J gene: TRBJ2-5
V gene: TRBV7-2

CDR3 protein: CATRGAAALEQYF
CDR3 DNA: TGTGCCACCCGGGGGGCAGCGGCTCTCGAGCAGTACTTC
clone size: -
D gene: -
J gene: TRBJ2-7
V gene: TRBV15

CDR3 protein: CASNLIGDTEAFF
CDR3 DNA: TGTGCCAGCAACTTAATTGGGGACACTGAAGCTTTCTTT
clone size: once
D gene: -
J gene: TRBJ1-1
V gene: TRBV7-6

CDR3 protein: CASSKGQGAAETQYF
CDR3 DNA: TGTGCCAGCAGCAAGGGACAGGGGGCTGCGGAGACCCAGTACTTC
clone size: -
D gene: TRBD1
J gene: TRBJ2-5
V gene: TRBV11-3

CDR3 protein: CASSSRDRTYEQYF
CDR3 DNA: TGTGCCAGCAGCTCCCGGGACAGAACCTACGAGCAGTACTTC
clone size: -
D gene: TRBD1
J gene: TRBJ2-7
V gene: TRBV7-9

CDR3 protein: CASSKKPASLAGDTYEQYF
CDR3 DNA: TGTGCCAGCAGCAAAAAACCCGCCAGCCTAGCGGGAGATACCTACGAGCAGTACTTC
clone size: -
D gene: -
J gene: TRBJ2-7
V gene: TRBV21-1

CDR3 protein: CASSTRGPGSGANVLTF
CDR3 DNA: TGTGCCAGCAGTACCCGTGGACCCGGCTCTGGGGCCAACGTCCTGACTTTC
clone size: -
D gene: -
J gene: TRBJ2-6
V gene: TRBV28

CDR3 protein: CASSPRTDTYNEQFF
CDR3 DNA: TGCGCCAGCAGCCCACGGACTGATACATACAATGAGCAGTTCTTC
clone size: once
D gene: -
J gene: TRBJ2-1
V gene: TRBV4-1

CDR3 protein: CASSPPSTLADDFTQYF
CDR3 DNA: TGTGCCAGCTCACCACCGAGTACCCTAGCGGACGACTTCACGCAGTACTTC
clone size: -
D gene: TRBD2
J gene: TRBJ2-7
V gene: TRBV18

CDR3 protein: CASSKGLAGRWETQYF
CDR3 DNA: TGTGCCAGCAGTAAGGGACTAGCGGGTCGGTGGGAGACCCAGTACTTC
clone size: -
D gene: TRBD2
J gene: TRBJ2-5
V gene: TRBV2

CDR3 protein: CASSVELAGGSYNEQFF
CDR3 DNA: TGTGCCAGCAGCGTAGAACTAGCGGGAGGGTCCTACAATGAGCAGTTCTTC
clone size: -
D gene: TRBD2
J gene: TRBJ2-1
V gene: TRBV9

CDR3 protein: CASSYSYEAGANVLTF
CDR3 DNA: TGTGCCAGCAGTTACTCGTACGAGGCTGGGGCCAACGTCCTGACTTTC
clone size: -
D gene: -
J gene: TRBJ2-6
V gene: TRBV6-5

CDR3 protein: CASSLRIGFRNQPQHF
CDR3 DNA: TGTGCCAGCAGTTTAAGGATCGGTTTTAGAAATCAGCCCCAGCATTTT
clone size: -
D gene: -
J gene: TRBJ1-5
V gene: TRBV28

CDR3 protein: CASSLSGTFTEAFF
CDR3 DNA: TGTGCCAGCAGCTTGAGCGGGACGTTCACTGAAGCTTTCTTT
clone size: -
D gene: -
J gene: TRBJ1-1
V gene: TRBV7-2

CDR3 protein: CASSLVGRGWTEAFF
CDR3 DNA: TGTGCCAGCAGTTTAGTGGGGAGAGGGTGGACTGAAGCTTTCTTT
clone size: -
D gene: -
J gene: TRBJ1-1
V gene: TRBV28

CDR3 protein: CASSWGTDPSTDTQYF
CDR3 DNA: TGTGCCAGCAGCTGGGGGACAGATCCTAGCACAGATACGCAGTATTTT
clone size: -
D gene: TRBD1
J gene: TRBJ2-3
V gene: TRBV5-8

CDR3 protein: CASSLAVGQGTRNTIYF
CDR3 DNA: TGCGCCAGCAGCTTGGCCGTGGGACAGGGAACGAGGAACACCATATATTTT
clone size: once
D gene: TRBD1
J gene: TRBJ1-3
V gene: TRBV5-1

CDR3 protein: CACGGAGATGELFF
CDR3 DNA: TGTGCCTGTGGGGGAGCAGGGGCCACCGGGGAGCTGTTTTTT
clone size: once
D gene: -
J gene: TRBJ2-2
V gene: TRBV19

CDR3 protein: CASRLTGLNEKLFF
CDR3 DNA: TGTGCCAGCAGACTAACAGGGCTTAATGAAAAACTGTTTTTT
clone size: -
D gene: -
J gene: TRBJ1-4
V gene: TRBV6-1

CDR3 protein: CSVTGLAGVWEQYF
CDR3 DNA: TGCAGCGTGACGGGACTAGCGGGAGTGTGGGAGCAGTACTTC
clone size: -
D gene: TRBD2
J gene: TRBJ2-7
V gene: TRBV29-1

CDR3 protein: CASSLLAGLPGEQYF
CDR3 DNA: TGTGCCAGCAGCTTACTAGCGGGCCTACCGGGGGAGCAGTACTTC
clone size: -
D gene: TRBD2
J gene: TRBJ2-7
V gene: TRBV5-4

CDR3 protein: CASSRSADTQYF
CDR3 DNA: TGTGCCAGCAGCCGTAGCGCCGATACGCAGTATTTT
clone size: -
D gene: -
J gene: TRBJ2-3
V gene: TRBV11-1

CDR3 protein: CSVVGQGLGEQFF
CDR3 DNA: TGCAGCGTTGTAGGACAGGGTTTGGGTGAGCAGTTCTTC
clone size: -
D gene: TRBD1
J gene: TRBJ2-1
V gene: TRBV29-1

CDR3 protein: CASRGGARGTYNEQFF
CDR3 DNA: TGTGCCAGCAGGGGCGGGGCCAGGGGAACCTACAATGAGCAGTTCTTC
clone size: -
D gene: -
J gene: TRBJ2-1
V gene: TRBV27

CDR3 protein: CASSLFTASYGYTF
CDR3 DNA: TGCGCCAGCAGCCTGTTTACAGCGAGCTATGGCTACACCTTC
clone size: -
D gene: -
J gene: TRBJ1-2
V gene: TRBV5-1

CDR3 protein: CSVVIGTASYEQYF
CDR3 DNA: TGCAGCGTTGTGATAGGGACAGCCTCCTACGAGCAGTACTTC
clone size: -
D gene: TRBD1
J gene: TRBJ2-7
V gene: TRBV29-1

CDR3 protein: CAWSAGEDWYEQYF
CDR3 DNA: TGTGCCTGGAGCGCAGGGGAGGATTGGTACGAGCAGTACTTC
clone size: -
D gene: -
J gene: TRBJ2-7
V gene: TRBV30

CDR3 protein: CASSPGLGEKLFF
CDR3 DNA: TGTGCCAGCTCACCCGGATTGGGGGAAAAACTGTTTTTT
clone size: -
D gene: -
J gene: TRBJ1-4
V gene: TRBV18

CDR3 protein: CASSLFREGSWAFF
CDR3 DNA: TGTGCCAGCAGTTTATTTCGTGAAGGGTCGTGGGCTTTCTTT
clone size: -
D gene: -
J gene: TRBJ1-1
V gene: TRBV28

CDR3 protein: CASSSRDRVYGEQFF
CDR3 DNA: TGTGCCAGCAGCTCCCGGGACAGGGTCTACGGTGAGCAGTTCTTC
clone size: -
D gene: TRBD1
J gene: TRBJ2-1
V gene: TRBV5-4

CDR3 protein: CATSRDGRGHEAFF
CDR3 DNA: TGTGCCACCAGCAGAGATGGCAGGGGCCATGAAGCTTTCTTT
clone size: -
D gene: -
J gene: TRBJ1-1
V gene: TRBV15